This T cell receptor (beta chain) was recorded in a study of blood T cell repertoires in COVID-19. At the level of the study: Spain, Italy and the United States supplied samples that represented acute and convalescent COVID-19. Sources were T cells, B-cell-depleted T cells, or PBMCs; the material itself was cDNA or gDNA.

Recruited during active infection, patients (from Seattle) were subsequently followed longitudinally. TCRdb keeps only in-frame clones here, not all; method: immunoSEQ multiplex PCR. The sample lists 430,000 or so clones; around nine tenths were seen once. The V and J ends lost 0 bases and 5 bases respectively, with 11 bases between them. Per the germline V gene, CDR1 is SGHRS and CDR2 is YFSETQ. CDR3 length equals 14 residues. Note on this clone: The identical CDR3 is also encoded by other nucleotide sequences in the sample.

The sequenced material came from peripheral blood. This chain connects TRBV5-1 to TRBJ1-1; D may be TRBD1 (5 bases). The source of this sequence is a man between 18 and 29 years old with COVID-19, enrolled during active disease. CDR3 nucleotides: TGCGCCAGCAGCTTGGCGGCAGGGAATACTGAAGCTTTCTTT. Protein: CASSLAAGNTEAFF.